The sequence of this T cell receptor (beta chain) was determined in a study of shared clonotypes between healthy human individuals. Clones were read by immunoSEQ multiplex PCR, and TCRdb kept only the in-frame ones, dropping some. Among about 2.3 million clones, 85% to 95% were seen once, and the ten largest hold under 0.45%. Between the trimmed V and J ends, which lost 0 bases and 5 bases, there was a span of 5 bases. This CDR3 is built from 13 residues. From germline, CDR1 is MGHRA and CDR2 YSYEKL. The chain has TRBV4-1 and TRBJ1-5, with D unclear. The sequenced sample was naive CD4+ T cells from PBMCs. The sample's subset: CD45RA+ positively selected. The TCR sequence derives from a young man in good health. Some clones in this sample may be carry-over from other donors' samples. The DNA of the CDR3 is TGCGCCAGCAGCCAAGATGTGGATCAGCCCCAGCATTTT. Translation gives CASSQDVDQPQHF.